This T cell receptor beta chain stems from a study of cytomegalovirus exposure and HLA in healthy donors. Study-wide findings and caveats: In vitro confirmation showed three CMV-associated chains to be CMV antigen specific. A later analysis found common viral pathogens apparently linked to several of the most significant clusters.

The germline CDR1 and CDR2 sequences are MNHEY and SVGAGI. V shed 9 bases and J 6 bases; nucleotides not matched to a gene: 11. This CDR3 has 13 residues. Remarks on this clone: Its cognate antigen is unknown.

In the PCR, 60 Vbeta and 13 Jbeta primers were used. TCRdb's table, derived via immunoSEQ multiplex PCR, lists solely in-frame clones and lacks some. The sample has approximately 150,000 clones, about 75% seen once; the top ten hold about 0.64%. The sequenced sample consisted of PBMCs. J is TRBJ2-7 and V is TRBV6-5; 7 nucleotides match TRBD2. The receptor was isolated from a male donor in good health and CMV-seronegative. The CDR3, as DNA: TGTGCCAGTCGGGTAGGGACTACGAGCGAGCAGTACTTC. Its translation: CASRVGTTSEQYF.